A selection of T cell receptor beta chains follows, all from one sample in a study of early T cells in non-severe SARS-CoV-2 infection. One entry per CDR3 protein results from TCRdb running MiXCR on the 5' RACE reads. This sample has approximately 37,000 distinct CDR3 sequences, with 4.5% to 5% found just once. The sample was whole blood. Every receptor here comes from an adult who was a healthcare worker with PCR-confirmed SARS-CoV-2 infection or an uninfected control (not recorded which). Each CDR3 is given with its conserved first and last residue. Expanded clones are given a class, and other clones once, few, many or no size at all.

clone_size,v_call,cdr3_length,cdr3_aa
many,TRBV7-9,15,CASSWGTDRASEAFF
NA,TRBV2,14,CASSSRTTQETQYF
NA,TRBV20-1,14,CSARQGGVTGELFF
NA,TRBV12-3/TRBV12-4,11,CASRLKGEQFF
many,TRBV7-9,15,CASSYRTSGRDEQFF
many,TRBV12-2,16,CASRLVATYSNQPQHF
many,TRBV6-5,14,CASAREGYRYEQYF
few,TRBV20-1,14,CSARDLQGTEKLFF
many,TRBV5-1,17,CASSLFTAQGSTDTQYF
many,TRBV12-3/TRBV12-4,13,CASSTGQDEKLFF
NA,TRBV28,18,CASSTTSGSWEGTDTQYF
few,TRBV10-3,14,CAIGGTTNTGELFF
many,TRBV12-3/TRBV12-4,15,CASSLAGAQNYGYTF
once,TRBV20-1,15,CSARAQPGDIYGYTF
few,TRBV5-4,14,CASRRAPSNTEAFF
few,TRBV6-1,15,CASSELAGGPSEQFF